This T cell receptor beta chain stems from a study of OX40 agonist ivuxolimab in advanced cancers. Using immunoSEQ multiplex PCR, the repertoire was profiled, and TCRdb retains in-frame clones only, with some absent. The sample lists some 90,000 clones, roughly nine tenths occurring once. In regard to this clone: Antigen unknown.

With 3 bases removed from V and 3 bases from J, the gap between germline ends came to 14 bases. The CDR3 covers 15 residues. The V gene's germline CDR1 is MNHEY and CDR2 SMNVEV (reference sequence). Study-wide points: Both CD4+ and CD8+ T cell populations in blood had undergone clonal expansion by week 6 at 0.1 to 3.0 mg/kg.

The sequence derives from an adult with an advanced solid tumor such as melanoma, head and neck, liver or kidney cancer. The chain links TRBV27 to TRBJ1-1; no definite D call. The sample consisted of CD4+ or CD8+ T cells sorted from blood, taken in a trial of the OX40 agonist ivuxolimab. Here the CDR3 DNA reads TGTGCCAGCAGTTTTTCAGAGGGTAGGGACACTGAAGCTTTCTTT. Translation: CASSFSEGRDTEAFF.